This T cell receptor (beta chain) derives from a study of cytomegalovirus exposure and HLA in healthy donors. Points from the study as a whole: Per published reports, the classifier diagnosed cytomegalovirus status with high specificity and sensitivity. The authors confirmed in vitro that three CMV-associated chains were specific for CMV antigens.

For this clone: Its antigen is unknown.

A multiplex PCR was run with 60 Vbeta primers and 13 Jbeta primers. Clones were read by immunoSEQ multiplex PCR, and TCRdb kept only the in-frame ones, dropping some. The sample yields roughly 150,000 clones, roughly 77% seen once. Whether this donor was CMV seropositive was not recorded. The TCR sequence derives from a young man in good health. The sequenced material came from PBMCs.

CDR3 amino acids: CASRLYVEQFF. As DNA, the CDR3 is TGTGCCAGCAGACTTTATGTAGAGCAGTTCTTC. The gene calls are TRBV7-9 and TRBJ2-1; no clear D. Trimming removed 6 bases at V and 10 bases at J, with 10 bases between. Looked up from germline, CDR1 is SEHNR and CDR2 is FQNEAQ (reference sequence). The CDR3 length is 11 residues.